The entry that follows covers one TCR beta chain sequence. The repertoire was sequenced with immunoSEQ multiplex PCR; TCRdb's copy has only in-frame clones and lacks some. The table records about 100,000 clones, roughly 87% of them present only once. The CDR3 totals 14 residues. V lost 0 bases and J lost 4, with 10 bases in between. CDR1 SGHDT and CDR2 YYEEEE come from the germline V gene. The data were obtained in a study of control samples from healthy donors and cancer patients. This sequence originates from a woman in her 50s in good health. Sequenced input: blood. The V gene is TRBV5-6, the J gene TRBJ1-2; unclear D gene. In DNA form, the CDR3 reads TGTGCCAGCAGCTTGGGGACCTCCTCCTATGGCTACACCTTC. The encoded protein is CASSLGTSSYGYTF.